A single sample is the source of the 4 T cell receptor beta chains below, sequenced in a study of cytomegalovirus exposure and HLA in healthy donors. 60 Vbeta and 13 Jbeta primers were used in PCR. The protocol was immunoSEQ multiplex PCR, while the TCRdb copy is restricted to in-frame clones and leaves out a portion. There are 130,000 or so clones in the sample; roughly 82% occur only once, and roughly 5.2% lies in the top ten. Sequencing was performed on PBMCs. The receptor set was obtained from a man younger than 30 in good health and CMV-seropositive.

This chain uses TRBV9 with TRBJ2-7; possibly TRBD2 for D (6 bases). The CDR3 loop spans 17 amino acids. Germline lookup yields CDR1 SGDLS and CDR2 YYNGEE. V was cut by 4 bases and J by 1 base, with 21 bases left in between. CDR3 bases: TGTGCCAGCAGCCCCAGCCCGGGGACTGTTGGGTCCTACGAGCAGTACTTC. This encodes CASSPSPGTVGSYEQYF.

This chain joins TRBV7-9 and TRBJ2-3; TRBD1 might be the D (5 bases). CDR3 length equals 14 residues. Trimming removed 4 bases at V and 4 bases at J, with 12 bases between. Germline CDR1 reads SEHNR; CDR2 reads FQNEAQ (reference sequence). CDR3 sequence: CASSSGAGSDTQYF. The CDR3 region has the DNA TGTGCCAGCAGCTCAGGCGCAGGGTCAGATACGCAGTATTTT.

The V and J genes are TRBV19 and TRBJ1-5; D not resolved. CDR3 length: 12 amino acids. Germline V lookup: CDR1 LNHDA, CDR2 SQIVND (reference sequence). The V end lost 3 bases, the J end lost 7 bases, and 7 bases lay between the germline ends. For the CDR3, the DNA is TGTGCCAGTAGTATTCGGGGACAGCCCCAGCATTTT. Protein: CASSIRGQPQHF.

This rearrangement joins TRBV29-1 to TRBJ2-1; 7 bases match TRBD2. CDR3 length: 14 residues. Germline CDR1 SQVTM, CDR2 ANQGSEA. With 2 bases clipped from V and 3 bases from J, the junction kept 4 bases outside the gene matches. The CDR3 region has the DNA TGCAGCGTTGAACAGCGGGGTATCTACAATGAGCAGTTCTTC. The encoded protein is CSVEQRGIYNEQFF.